A single TCR beta chain is shown here with its context. The data are from a study of blood T cell repertoires in COVID-19. Study details: Samples came from the United States, Italy and Spain, spanning acute and convalescent COVID-19. Sources were T cells, B-cell-depleted T cells, or PBMCs; the material itself was cDNA or gDNA.

The germline V gene encodes CDR1 SGHRS and CDR2 YFSETQ. V dropped 3 bases and J dropped 1; count of bases not matched to a gene: 0. The CDR3 loop spans 13 amino acids. Here immunoSEQ multiplex PCR was the method, and the copy in TCRdb shows in-frame clones only, minus some. The table has hundreds of thousands of clones, around 90% seen once. Material for sequencing was peripheral blood. The gene calls are TRBV5-1 and TRBJ2-5; TRBD2 agrees at 7 bases. This receptor was taken from a man aged 35 to 55 with acute or convalescent COVID-19. The DNA of the CDR3 is TGCGCCAGCAGCTCGGGGGGCCAAGAGACCCAGTACTTC. This encodes CASSSGGQETQYF.